This T cell receptor (beta chain) was obtained from a study of T-cell reconstitution after alpha-beta-depleted transplantation in children. Unique molecular identifiers were used in preparing the TCRbeta library. In TCRdb, the PCR reads were re-called with MiXCR into one record per CDR3 protein. This table has roughly 490,000 distinct CDR3 sequences, about an eighth appearing once. From germline, CDR1 is SEHNR and CDR2 FQNEAQ (reference sequence). The germline V and J ends were trimmed by 1 base and 1 base, with 4 bases remaining between them. The CDR3 is made up of 13 amino acids. The study, taken as a whole, reports: High day-60 TCRbeta diversity in some patients came from surviving recipient T cells and thymic progenitors.

This clonotype was detected ten times or more. The antigen remains undetermined. The chain couples TRBV7-9 to TRBJ2-5; D gene ambiguous. Source: PBMCs, mostly from graft donor cells, taken 180 days after TCRalphabeta/CD19-depleted stem cell transplant. This receptor was identified in a female patient aged 2-10 years who had a stem cell transplant for aplastic anemia, so the T cells may come from the graft donor. The CDR3 is CASSLVRQETQYF. The CDR3 nucleotides read TGTGCCAGCAGCTTAGTCCGCCAAGAGACCCAGTACTTC.